This is a list of T cell receptor beta chains from one sample in a study of control samples from healthy donors and cancer patients. Sequenced by immunoSEQ multiplex PCR; TCRdb stores in-frame clones only, minus some. The sample consists of 100,000 or so clones, 83% of them appearing once. Sequencing was performed on blood. These receptors originate from a woman aged 45-65 years in good health. Each CDR3 is given with its conserved first and last residue. A D gene is named only where the DNA matches it firmly. Only some rows state a clone size, as once, few, many or a class for expanded clones.

>TRBJ1-4|TRBV24-1|.|TRBD1|17
TGTGCCACCAGTGACCAACCGGGACAGGGGGGAAATGAAAAACTGTTTTTT
CATSDQPGQGGNEKLFF
>TRBJ1-6|TRBV19|.|TRBD1|15
TGTGCCAGTACCCGGACAGGGAACGGGAATTCACCCCTCCACTTT
CASTRTGNGNSPLHF
>TRBJ2-7|TRBV28|.|TRBD1|15
TGTGCCAGCAGTGGGACAGGGCTACCACCCTACGAGCAGTACTTC
CASSGTGLPPYEQYF
>TRBJ2-1|TRBV29-1|once|.|11
TGCAGCGTTGCGGACTCCAATGAGCAGTTCTTC
CSVADSNEQFF
>TRBJ2-1|TRBV9|few|.|16
TGTGCCAGCAGCGCGCATAGCGATGGGAACTACAATGAGCAGTTCTTC
CASSAHSDGNYNEQFF
>TRBJ2-7|TRBV4-3|.|TRBD2|20
TGCGCCAGCAGCCAAGAGGTAATCGTGGGAAAACTAGCGGACTCCTACGAGCAGTACTTC
CASSQEVIVGKLADSYEQYF
>TRBJ1-4|TRBV29-1|.|TRBD1|13
TGCAGCGTTGCAGGGGGGACTAATGAAAAACTGTTTTTT
CSVAGGTNEKLFF
>TRBJ2-5|TRBV4-3|.|.|14
TGCGCCAGCAGCCAAGATACGAGCAGGGAGACCCAGTACTTC
CASSQDTSRETQYF
>TRBJ1-5|TRBV2|few|.|15
TGTGCCAGCAGTGATCGGGGAGGTTCAGTCCAGCCCCAGCATTTT
CASSDRGGSVQPQHF
>TRBJ1-3|TRBV10-3|.|.|13
TGTGCCACCAAGGACAGCTCTGGAAACACCATATATTTT
CATKDSSGNTIYF
>TRBJ2-3|TRBV6-5|few|TRBD2|15
TGTGCCAGCACCAAAGTAGCGGGAAGCACAGATACGCAGTATTTT
CASTKVAGSTDTQYF
>TRBJ2-7|TRBV27|.|.|15
TGTGCCAGCAGTACACCGGGGACTGTAAACTACGAGCAGTACTTC
CASSTPGTVNYEQYF
>TRBJ1-2|TRBV15|.|.|14
TGTGCCACCAGCAGGTTACAAACTTTCTATGGCTACACCTTC
CATSRLQTFYGYTF
>TRBJ1-5|TRBV28|.|.|12
TGTGCCAGCAGTTTAGGTTTTCAGCCCCAGCATTTT
CASSLGFQPQHF
>TRBJ1-2|TRBV7-2|.|.|13
TGTGCCAGCAGCTGGACACGGGACTATGGCTACACCTTC
CASSWTRDYGYTF
>TRBJ1-1|TRBV7-2|.|.|12
TGTGCCAGCAGCTTAGGGGCCCCTGAAGCTTTCTTT
CASSLGAPEAFF
>TRBJ1-3|TRBV5-1|.|.|15
TGCGCCAGCAGCTTGGTATCCGGGTCTGGAAACACCATATATTTT
CASSLVSGSGNTIYF
>TRBJ2-3|TRBV28|.|TRBD1|14
TGTGCCAGCAGTACAGGGGGCGTCCCAGATACGCAGTATTTT
CASSTGGVPDTQYF
>TRBJ1-4|TRBV12-2|.|.|13
TGTGCAAGTCGCCCCAATCTTAATGAAAAACTGTTTTTT
CASRPNLNEKLFF
>TRBJ1-5|TRBV6-1|.|TRBD1|15
TGTGCCAGCAGCCGGGGACAGGCTAGCAATCAGCCCCAGCATTTT
CASSRGQASNQPQHF
>TRBJ2-2|TRBV11-2|.|.|13
TGTGCCAGCAGCTTTCGGGCGGGAGGGGAGCTGTTTTTT
CASSFRAGGELFF
>TRBJ2-7|TRBV10-3|.|.|16
TGTGCCATCAGTGAGCTTAGTTGGGACTCAAACTACGAGCAGTACTTC
CAISELSWDSNYEQYF
>TRBJ1-1|TRBV5-6|.|.|13
TGTGCCAGCAGCTCGACAGATAACACTGAAGCTTTCTTT
CASSSTDNTEAFF
>TRBJ2-2|TRBV11-3|.|.|15
TGTGCCAGCAGCTTGGGCGCGAGAACACCCGGGGAGCTGTTTTTT
CASSLGARTPGELFF